Reported below is one T cell receptor beta chain. The sample originates from a study of blood T cell repertoires in COVID-19. Assay used: immunoSEQ multiplex PCR; TCRdb lists only in-frame clones, some missing. The sample lists fewer than 110,000 clones, about nine tenths occurring once. This clonotype was obtained from a man aged 50 to 60 with acute or convalescent COVID-19. The sample was peripheral blood.

CDR3 in DNA: TGTGCCAGCTCACCGGGCAGGCAGGGGATCCAGGAGCTTAACACAGATACGCAGTATTTT. Translated: CASSPGRQGIQELNTDTQYF. The rearrangement joins TRBV18 to TRBJ2-3, with D possibly matching TRBD1 (6 bases). The germline V gene has CDR1 KGHSH and CDR2 LQKENI. The CDR3 extends over 20 amino acids. The V end lost 3 bases, the J end lost 2 bases, and 27 bases lay between the germline ends.